Following are 26 T cell receptor beta chains from one sample sequenced in a study of sequential checkpoint blockade in melanoma (dated by TCRdb to the late 2010s). Interpreted using the paper, the treatment or condition label stands for: randomized to nivolumab then ipilimumab (arm A) or the reverse (arm B). Library preparation was by the immunoSEQ multiplex PCR assay. TCRdb provides this immuneACCESS table in a form limited to in-frame rearrangements. Some clones are lacking; in checked studies, under half of them reflect an unresolved V gene, and why the rest are absent is not known. This sample holds around 20,000 clones; roughly four fifths were observed only once. The ten top clones hold 9.5% to 13% of the sample. Sample: CD8+ T cells sorted from blood (inferred from file names), taken from a patient given nivolumab and ipilimumab in sequence. These receptors came from a human donor with melanoma.

The chain couples TRBV4-2 to TRBJ2-7; the match to TRBD1 covers 9 bases. The V segment lost 4 bases and the J segment 9 bases; nucleotides outside the gene matches: 13. The CDR3 consists of 15 residues. Per germline, CDR1 LGHNA and CDR2 YNFKEQ. CDR3 protein: CASSRRETGGLGQYF. In nucleotides, the CDR3 is TGTGCCAGCAGCCGAAGGGAGACAGGGGGTCTCGGGCAGTACTTC.

J is TRBJ2-7 and V is TRBV2; 7 bases agree with TRBD1. The CDR3 totals 14 residues. The trim removed 6 bases at V and 3 bases at J, leaving 8 bases unmatched. Germline CDR1 and CDR2: SNHLY and FYNNEI. This chain's CDR3 is CASSRDSDVYEQYF. The DNA of the CDR3 is TGTGCCAGCAGCCGGGACAGCGACGTCTACGAGCAGTACTTC.

The chain joins TRBV7-9 to TRBJ2-7; tentatively, D is TRBD2 (6 bases). CDR1 is SEHNR, CDR2 FQNEAQ, per germline (reference sequence). The CDR3 covers 13 residues. Trimming took 3 bases from V and 2 from J, leaving 8 bases between them. DNA for the CDR3: TGTGCCAGCAGCTTCCCGGGAGCCTACGAGCAGTACTTC. Translation gives CASSFPGAYEQYF.

Only one count was recorded for this clone. The V call is TRBV29-1, the J call TRBJ2-5; D possibly corresponds to TRBD2 (6 bases). In germline, CDR1 is SQVTM, CDR2 ANQGSEA. CDR3 length: 13 residues. The germline V and J ends were trimmed by 6 bases and 0 bases, with 11 bases remaining between them. CDR3 sequence: CSVPGLNQETQYF. In DNA, the CDR3 is TGCAGCGTCCCTGGACTAAACCAAGAGACCCAGTACTTC.

V and J are TRBV11-2 and TRBJ2-7, with TRBD1 matching 8 bases. V was pared by 3 bases and J by 2 bases, with 6 bases of the junction left unmatched. The CDR3 consists of 15 residues. Germline values: CDR1 SGHAT, CDR2 FQNNGV. The CDR3 nucleotides read TGTGCCAGCAGCTTTTCCGGGACAGGTCCCTACGAGCAGTACTTC. Encoded protein: CASSFSGTGPYEQYF.

The chain carries TRBV6-6 and TRBJ1-2; the match to TRBD1 covers 8 bases. Germline lookup yields CDR1 MNHNY and CDR2 SVGAGI (reference sequence). V lost 2 bases and J lost 8; bases outside the gene matches: 7. CDR3 length: 14 amino acids. The CDR3 sequence is CASSYNRGLGGYTF. The CDR3 nucleotides are TGTGCCAGCAGTTACAACAGGGGGTTGGGGGGCTACACCTTC.

This chain connects TRBV7-2 to TRBJ2-5; TRBD1 is a possible D gene (6 bases). CDR3 length: 14 amino acids. The germline CDR1 and CDR2 sequences are SGHTA and FQGNSA. Trimming removed 2 bases from V and 9 bases from J, with 16 bases in between. CDR3 in DNA: TGTGCCAGCAGCTTAAGCTCGAGCAGGGGCCCCCAGTACTTC. This sequence encodes CASSLSSSRGPQYF. Full variable domain (rest looked up from reference TRBV7-2 and TRBJ2-5): GAGVSQSPSNKVTEKGKDVELRCDPISGHTALYWYRQSLGQGLEFLIYFQGNSAPDKSGLPSDRFSAERTGGSVSTLTIQRTQQEDSAVYLCASSLSSSRGPQYFGPGTRLLVL.

The CDR3 bases are TGTGCCAGCAGCCCGACTCTCCTCTACAATGAGCAGTTCTTC. It yields the protein CASSPTLLYNEQFF. The chain combines TRBV9 with TRBJ2-1; D gene ambiguous. CDR3 size: 14 residues. V lost 4 bases and J 3 bases, leaving 11 bases between the germline ends. The germline CDR1 and CDR2 sequences are SGDLS and YYNGEE.

This clone was detected a few times. This rearrangement joins TRBV6-1 to TRBJ2-1; 9 positions match TRBD2. With V trimmed by 1 base and J by 2 bases, 3 bases remained unmatched. This CDR3 has 16 residues. Germline CDR1 MNHNS, CDR2 SASEGT. The CDR3 is CASSEGAGGAYNEQFF. CDR3 sequence (DNA): TGTGCCAGCAGTGAAGGAGCGGGAGGCGCCTACAATGAGCAGTTCTTC.

The chain carries TRBV4-2 and TRBJ2-5; 7 nucleotides align to TRBD1. V lost 1 base and J lost 5; bases outside the gene matches: 4. Germline CDR1 is LGHNA and CDR2 is YNFKEQ. This CDR3 region has 14 residues. The CDR3 sequence is CASSQVGTAETQYF. In DNA, the CDR3 is TGTGCCAGCAGCCAAGTGGGGACAGCGGAGACCCAGTACTTC.

V gene TRBV27 combines with J gene TRBJ1-4; D gene unclear. V dropped 6 bases and J dropped 0 bases, with 8 bases sitting between them. The CDR3 sequence is 14 residues long. CDR1 and CDR2 from the germline V gene are MNHEY and SMNVEV (reference sequence). The CDR3 sequence: CASSFLATNEKLFF. DNA for the CDR3: TGTGCCAGCAGCTTCCTTGCAACTAATGAAAAACTGTTTTTT. Full variable domain (missing parts from reference TRBV27 and TRBJ1-4): EAQVTQNPRYLITVTGKKLTVTCSQNMNHEYMSWYRQDPGLGLRQIYYSMNVEVTDKGDVPEGYKVSRKEKRNFPLILESPSPNQTSLYFCASSFLATNEKLFFGSGTQLSVL.

This clone was counted a single time. The rearrangement links TRBV6-1 to TRBJ1-5; 8 bases match TRBD1. The trim removed 6 bases at V and 6 bases at J, leaving 7 bases unmatched. Germline CDR1 reads MNHNS; CDR2 reads SASEGT. The CDR3 runs 14 residues. Written as DNA, the CDR3 is TGTGCCAGCAGCAAGGACAGGGATGGTCAGCCCCAGCATTTT. It is translated as CASSKDRDGQPQHF.

The chain carries TRBV6-6 and TRBJ2-1; D not resolved. Deletions cut 4 bases from V and 10 bases from J, with 11 bases between. This CDR3 has 12 residues. Germline values: CDR1 MNHNY, CDR2 SVGAGI (reference sequence). CDR3 DNA: TGTGCCAGCAGTTCCGTGGCAAACGAGCAGTTCTTC. It translates to CASSSVANEQFF.

The chain has TRBV7-8 and TRBJ1-2; the D gene is possibly TRBD1 (5 bases). CDR3 length: 14 amino acids. CDR1 and CDR2 from the germline V gene are SGHVS and FQNEAQ. Trimming took off 5 bases at V and 0 bases at J, with 10 bases between the two ends. Here the CDR3 reads CASSPQETNYGYTF. CDR3 sequence (DNA): TGTGCCAGCAGCCCACAGGAGACTAACTATGGCTACACCTTC.

The genes are TRBV4-3 and TRBJ2-7; 14 bases match TRBD2. CDR1 is LGHNA and CDR2 is YSLEER in the germline V gene. V shed 2 bases and J 6 bases; nucleotides not matched to a gene: 9. CDR3 size: 17 residues. CDR3 region: CASSQRLAGGPEGEQYF. In nucleotides, the CDR3 is TGCGCCAGCAGCCAACGACTAGCGGGAGGGCCTGAGGGCGAGCAGTACTTC.

This rearrangement joins TRBV29-1 to TRBJ2-7, with D maybe TRBD1 (6 bases). Germline V CDR1 and CDR2: SQVTM, ANQGSEA. V lost 5 bases and J lost 0, with 11 bases in between. The CDR3 loop spans 13 amino acids. CDR3 nucleotide sequence: TGCAGCGTTACCCCGACAGGCTCCTACGAGCAGTACTTC. Its translation: CSVTPTGSYEQYF.

The CDR3: CASSSRTGQREKLFF. The CDR3 DNA sequence: TGTGCCAGCAGCTCCCGGACAGGTCAGCGTGAAAAACTGTTTTTT. The V gene is TRBV11-2, the J gene TRBJ1-4; TRBD1 matches 7 bases. The V and J ends lost 4 bases and 7 bases, in that order; junction bases with no gene match: 9. CDR3 length: 15 amino acids. CDR1 SGHAT and CDR2 FQNNGV come from the germline V gene.

The CDR3 here is CASSPGLVGVLGEQFF. The CDR3 nucleotides are TGTGCCAGCAGCCCGGGACTAGTCGGGGTCTTGGGTGAGCAGTTCTTC. The genes are TRBV5-4 and TRBJ2-1; 8 bases are shared with TRBD2. V dropped 4 bases and J dropped 9; count of bases not matched to a gene: 15. The V gene's germline CDR1 is SGHNT and CDR2 YYREEE (reference sequence). The CDR3 has 16 amino acids.

The rearrangement joins TRBV7-3 to TRBJ1-1, with D unclear. This CDR3 region has 12 residues. Germline loops: CDR1 SGHTA, CDR2 FQGTGA. V was shortened by 5 bases and J by 2 bases, with 6 bases between the two germline ends. The CDR3 DNA sequence: TGTGCCAGCAGCGAGGGAAACACTGAAGCTTTCTTT. Its translation: CASSEGNTEAFF.

V is TRBV6-6 and J is TRBJ2-1; D unclear. There are 14 residues in the CDR3. Trimming cost V 2 bases and J 2 bases, with 7 bases left between them. The germline V gene has CDR1 MNHNY and CDR2 SVGAGI (reference sequence). The CDR3 protein is CASSYGQAYNEQFF. Written as DNA, the CDR3 is TGTGCCAGCAGTTACGGCCAGGCCTACAATGAGCAGTTCTTC.

This clone appeared a few times. V gene TRBV7-2 combines with J gene TRBJ2-1; D uncertain. Trimming stripped 5 bases from V and 4 bases from J, with 6 bases between. Germline-derived CDR1 and CDR2 are SGHTA and FQGNSA. The CDR3 extends over 12 amino acids. CDR3 coding DNA: TGTGCCAGCAGCCAAAAATACAATGAGCAGTTCTTC. Translating gives CASSQKYNEQFF.

The genes are TRBV6-6 and TRBJ2-7; 13 positions agree with TRBD2. CDR1 is MNHNY, CDR2 SVGAGI, per germline (reference sequence). After removal of 4 bases from V and 7 bases from J, the junction contained 7 bases not matched to a gene. The CDR3 runs to 15 residues. CDR3 residues: CASSSRTSGSGEQYF. In DNA form, the CDR3 reads TGTGCCAGCAGTTCACGGACTAGCGGGAGCGGGGAGCAGTACTTC.

V usage is TRBV5-6 and J usage is TRBJ2-7; D call uncertain. The germline gives CDR1 SGHDT, CDR2 YYEEEE. V lost 3 bases and J lost 7, with 17 bases in between. CDR3 length: 14 amino acids. Here the CDR3 reads CASSSLTRLREQYF. The CDR3, as DNA: TGTGCCAGCAGCTCCTTAACCCGGCTGAGGGAGCAGTACTTC.

The CDR3 region has the DNA TGTGCCAGCAGCTTGGAGATCCGGACAGGGCTCTCTGGAAACACCATATATTTT. Residues: CASSLEIRTGLSGNTIYF. This chain connects TRBV5-4 to TRBJ1-3; 8 positions agree with TRBD1. Trimming took 0 bases from V and 0 from J; bases not matched to a gene: 8. CDR1 is SGHNT and CDR2 is YYREEE in the germline V gene (reference sequence). The CDR3 spans 18 residues. Supplemented by reference TRBV5-4 and TRBJ1-3, the full variable domain reads ETGVTQSPTHLIKTRGQQVTLRCSSQSGHNTVSWYQQALGQGPQFIFQYYREEENGRGNFPPRFSGLQFPNYSSELNVNALELDDSALYLCASSLEIRTGLSGNTIYFGEGSWLTVV.

The chain is built from TRBV15 and TRBJ1-2; a possible D gene is TRBD1 (5 bases). CDR1 LNHNV and CDR2 YYDKDF come from the germline V gene (reference sequence). Trimming removed 7 bases at V and 4 bases at J, with 13 bases between. CDR3 length: 13 amino acids. CDR3 protein: CATTTGGLYGYTF. CDR3 DNA: TGTGCCACCACCACGGGGGGACTCTATGGCTACACCTTC.

The J gene is TRBJ2-1, the V gene TRBV5-6; weak D call: TRBD2 (6 bases). CDR3 size: 14 residues. Germline V gives CDR1 SGHDT, CDR2 YYEEEE. Between the trimmed V and J ends, which lost 4 bases and 5 bases, there was a span of 13 bases. As DNA, the CDR3 is TGTGCCAGCAGCCCACTAGGAGGGCACAATGAGCAGTTCTTC. Translation gives CASSPLGGHNEQFF.